These 29 T cell receptor beta chains share one sample of origin, sequenced in a study of Ad26.COV2.S vaccination and SARS-CoV-2 variants. Treatment noted: over 15 received Ad26.COV2.S at low or high dose, single or two shots; about 5 received placebo; per-sample allocation not given. Vaccine and placebo recipients were sampled on day 63 after the first injection. TCRdb's table, derived via immunoSEQ multiplex PCR, lists solely in-frame clones and lacks some. The sample comprises 350,000 to 550,000 clones, 89% of which are singletons, and about 2.5% rests with the top ten. This material consisted of peripheral blood, taken in a trial of Ad26.COV2.S vaccine versus placebo. All receptors derive from a person aged 18-60 years who received the Ad26.COV2.S COVID-19 vaccine or a placebo.

This clone came up once. The chain combines TRBV19 with TRBJ1-6; D is unresolved. The V gene's germline CDR1 is LNHDA and CDR2 SQIVND (reference sequence). The CDR3 consists of 13 residues. Between the trimmed V and J ends, which lost 5 bases and 13 bases, there was a span of 15 bases. The CDR3 nucleotides read TGTGCCAGTAGTCTTAAAAACCTATTCCCCCTCCACTTT. Translated: CASSLKNLFPLHF.

V gene TRBV5-5 combines with J gene TRBJ2-5; D not resolved. V was pared by 4 bases and J by 1 base, with 11 bases between. The CDR3 has 14 residues. In germline, CDR1 is SGHKS, CDR2 YYEKEE (reference sequence). The CDR3 loop reads CASSPRAAQETQYF. The CDR3 coding sequence is TGTGCCAGCAGCCCCCGGGCGGCCCAAGAGACCCAGTACTTC.

J is TRBJ2-1 and V is TRBV7-2; D is undetermined. Trimming stripped 2 bases from V and 12 bases from J, with 20 bases between. Germline V lookup: CDR1 SGHTA, CDR2 FQGNSA. The CDR3 is 15 residues long. CDR3 sequence reads: CASSLSRIGGSWQFF. The CDR3 bases are TGTGCCAGCAGCTTATCAAGAATCGGCGGATCCTGGCAGTTCTTC. The full variable domain, in which reference TRBV7-2 and TRBJ2-1 provide the parts outside the CDR3, is GAGVSQSPSNKVTEKGKDVELRCDPISGHTALYWYRQSLGQGLEFLIYFQGNSAPDKSGLPSDRFSAERTGGSVSTLTIQRTQQEDSAVYLCASSLSRIGGSWQFFGPGTRLTVL.

V usage is TRBV5-1 and J usage is TRBJ1-1; D unresolved. Germline CDR1 is SGHRS and CDR2 is YFSETQ. Trimming shortened V by 7 bases and J by 0 bases, and 13 bases separated the two germline ends. The CDR3 extends over 14 amino acids. CDR3 in DNA: TGCGCCAGCTCCGTTGGGGTTATGAACACTGAAGCTTTCTTT. Translated, it gives CASSVGVMNTEAFF.

The chain recombines TRBV24-1 with TRBJ2-3; 8 positions match TRBD2. J lost 4 bases, V lost 5 bases, and 7 bases had no gene match. Germline V gives CDR1 KGHDR, CDR2 SFDVKD. The CDR3 totals 15 residues. Here the CDR3 DNA reads TGTGCCACCAGTGCGGGGGGGGCGCGCGCAGATACGCAGTATTTT. It is translated as CATSAGGARADTQYF.

The chain couples TRBV19 to TRBJ1-4; 10 bases match TRBD1. Germline loops: CDR1 LNHDA, CDR2 SQIVND (reference sequence). V lost 7 bases, J lost 7 bases, and 3 bases stayed unmatched. The CDR3 loop spans 13 amino acids. The CDR3 protein is CASKDRGSEKLFF. CDR3 in DNA: TGTGCCAGTAAGGACAGGGGGAGTGAAAAACTGTTTTTT.

This chain joins TRBV11-2 and TRBJ1-5; 10 bases line up with TRBD1. Trimming at V came to 4 bases and at J to 10 bases, leaving 7 bases not matched to a gene. The CDR3 runs to 14 residues. Per germline, CDR1 SGHAT and CDR2 FQNNGV. CDR3 coding DNA: TGTGCCAGCAGCTCCGACAGGGGGCAGGGACCCCAGCATTTT. It codes for CASSSDRGQGPQHF.

This clone was observed once. The CDR3 region has the DNA TGTGCCAGCAGCGGGGACCCTAATAATTCACCCCTCCACTTT. Its protein is CASSGDPNNSPLHF. The V gene is TRBV9, the J gene TRBJ1-6, with D possibly TRBD1 on 5 matching bases. V was shortened by 3 bases and J by 5 bases, with 9 bases between the two germline ends. The CDR3 spans 14 residues. Germline values: CDR1 SGDLS, CDR2 YYNGEE.

This chain links TRBV5-1 with TRBJ1-5; D remains ambiguous. The length of the CDR3 is 13 residues. Trimming cost V 1 base and J 4 bases, with 6 bases left between them. Germline V gives CDR1 SGHRS, CDR2 YFSETQ. CDR3 DNA: TGCGCCAGCAGCTTGTACGGGAATCAGCCCCAGCATTTT. Its protein product is CASSLYGNQPQHF. The whole variable domain, remainder taken from reference TRBV5-1 and TRBJ1-5, is KAGVTQTPRYLIKTRGQQVTLSCSPISGHRSVSWYQQTPGQGLQFLFEYFSETQRNKGNFPGRFSGRQFSNSRSEMNVSTLELGDSALYLCASSLYGNQPQHFGDGTRLSIL.

The chain couples TRBV5-1 to TRBJ1-6; 7 nucleotides agree with TRBD1. This CDR3 comprises 16 residues. V shed 0 bases, J shed 8 bases, and the junction held 8 bases outside the gene matches. CDR1 SGHRS and CDR2 YFSETQ come from the germline V gene. Here the CDR3 DNA reads TGCGCCAGCAGCTTGGATCTGCACAGGGGAGATTCACCCCTCCACTTT. This translates into CASSLDLHRGDSPLHF.

V is TRBV5-1 and J is TRBJ2-2; no firm D call. V was cut by 6 bases and J by 6 bases, with 12 bases left in between. The CDR3 length is 13 residues. CDR1 and CDR2 (germline): SGHRS, YFSETQ. As DNA, the CDR3 is TGCGCCAGCACCGTTTTTGGGGCCGGGGAGCTGTTTTTT. Its translation is CASTVFGAGELFF.

The rearrangement uses TRBV9 and TRBJ1-4, with D perhaps matching TRBD1 (6 bases). CDR1 and CDR2 from the germline V gene are SGDLS and YYNGEE. V lost 0 bases and J 14 bases, leaving 17 bases between the germline ends. The CDR3 loop spans 14 amino acids. The CDR3 loop reads CASSVELRGGDLFF. CDR3 coding DNA: TGTGCCAGCAGCGTAGAGCTTAGAGGGGGAGATCTGTTTTTT.

With respect to this clone: No conserved phenylalanine or tryptophan ends this CDR3, so it is likely a read error. The DNA is left out, because the CDR3 cannot be placed on it with certainty; the CDR3 is given as TCRdb lists it. The chain carries TRBV4-1 and TRBJ2-7; the DNA was not compared with TRBD1, the D call given in the table. The CDR3 is made up of 9 amino acids, end residues included. Per the germline V gene, CDR1 is MGHRA and CDR2 is YSYEKL. CDR3: CASSRVTGE.

V is TRBV2 and J is TRBJ1-1, with D tentatively TRBD1 (5 bases). The CDR3 is made up of 14 amino acids. CDR1 and CDR2 (germline): SNHLY, FYNNEI. V lost 3 bases, J lost 3 bases, and 11 bases lay in between. For the CDR3, the DNA is TGTGCCAGCAGTGACAGGGCCGGGTACACTGAAGCTTTCTTT. This encodes CASSDRAGYTEAFF.

The V and J genes are TRBV4-2 and TRBJ2-5, with 8 bases fitting TRBD2. The CDR3 is 16 residues long. Germline loops: CDR1 LGHNA, CDR2 YNFKEQ. Germline trimming cut 0 bases from V and 5 bases from J; bases unmatched to any gene: 8. This CDR3 is CASSQDPRGGAETQYF. CDR3 nucleotide sequence: TGTGCCAGCAGCCAAGATCCCCGGGGGGGTGCGGAGACCCAGTACTTC.

This rearrangement joins TRBV5-6 to TRBJ1-2; tentative D call: TRBD1 (5 bases). The germline V gene has CDR1 SGHDT and CDR2 YYEEEE. The CDR3 is 15 residues long. V gave up 2 bases and J gave up 6 bases, with 17 bases separating them. CDR3 amino acids: CASSLGSRANNGYTF. In DNA, the CDR3 is TGTGCCAGCAGCTTAGGGTCCAGGGCTAATAATGGCTACACCTTC.

This chain uses TRBV28 with TRBJ1-1; unclear D gene. V gave up 4 bases and J gave up 1 base, with 10 bases separating them. Germline-derived CDR1 and CDR2 are MDHEN and SYDVKM. The CDR3 length is 14 residues. CDR3 amino acids: CASSWVERNTEAFF. CDR3 DNA: TGTGCCAGCAGTTGGGTGGAGAGGAACACTGAAGCTTTCTTT.

The chain is built from TRBV6-5 and TRBJ2-5, with D maybe TRBD2 (6 bases). The germline gives CDR1 MNHEY, CDR2 SVGAGI. The CDR3 has 14 residues. V was clipped by 5 bases and J by 5 bases, with 15 bases between them. The CDR3 is CASSLPGGRETQYF. As DNA, the CDR3 is TGTGCCAGCAGTCTCCCCGGGGGTAGGGAGACCCAGTACTTC.

This sequence joins TRBV11-2 and TRBJ1-1; D uncertain. Germline V gives CDR1 SGHAT, CDR2 FQNNGV. The V and J ends lost 2 bases and 5 bases respectively, with 9 bases between them. CDR3 length equals 13 residues. The CDR3 sequence: CASSLFSGTEAFF. Written as DNA, the CDR3 is TGTGCCAGCAGCTTATTCTCGGGGACTGAAGCTTTCTTT.

The chain couples TRBV14 to TRBJ1-6; unclear D gene. Trimming left V 0 bases short and J 14 bases short, with 8 bases between. The CDR3 is 12 amino acids. Germline values: CDR1 SGHDN, CDR2 FVKESK. CDR3: CASSQDLKSLHF. CDR3 nucleotide sequence: TGTGCCAGCAGCCAAGATCTCAAGTCCCTCCACTTT.

This chain connects TRBV7-8 to TRBJ2-5, with D possibly TRBD2 on 6 matching bases. CDR3 length: 14 residues. Germline loops: CDR1 SGHVS, CDR2 FQNEAQ. Trimming took off 5 bases at V and 2 bases at J, with 12 bases between the two ends. The CDR3 coding sequence is TGTGCCAGCAGCGGAGAGACTAGGCAAGAGACCCAGTACTTC. Amino acid sequence: CASSGETRQETQYF.

The CDR3 bases are TGCGCCAGCAGCCAAGAGCCTGGGAAGCCTGGAAACACCATATATTTT. It is translated as CASSQEPGKPGNTIYF. The rearrangement joins TRBV4-3 to TRBJ1-3; D is undetermined. V gave up 0 bases and J gave up 2 bases, with 11 bases separating them. The CDR3 is made up of 16 amino acids. Germline V gene lookup returns CDR1 LGHNA and CDR2 YSLEER.

The V and J genes are TRBV28 and TRBJ2-3, with D unclear. Germline CDR1 reads MDHEN; CDR2 reads SYDVKM. The CDR3 is 13 amino acids. Trimming took off 6 bases at V and 3 bases at J, with 10 bases between the two ends. The CDR3: CASRAKGTDTQYF. DNA for the CDR3: TGTGCCAGCAGAGCAAAAGGGACAGATACGCAGTATTTT.

This sequence joins TRBV28 and TRBJ1-2; 7 bases match TRBD1. From germline, CDR1 is MDHEN and CDR2 SYDVKM. This CDR3 region has 13 residues. The V and J ends lost 4 bases and 10 bases, in that order; junction bases with no gene match: 9. This CDR3 reads CASSSGTVLIYTF. In nucleotides, the CDR3 is TGTGCCAGCAGTTCCGGGACAGTCTTGATCTACACCTTC.

V gene TRBV5-1 combines with J gene TRBJ1-3; 7 bases are a match to TRBD1. The V gene's germline CDR1 is SGHRS and CDR2 YFSETQ. V dropped 2 bases and J dropped 1; count of bases not matched to a gene: 3. CDR3 length: 15 residues. The CDR3 nucleotides read TGCGCCAGCAGCTTCGGGACAGAGTCTGGAAACACCATATATTTT. It specifies CASSFGTESGNTIYF.

The chain has TRBV4-2 and TRBJ1-5, with 9 nucleotides matching TRBD1. The V gene end was trimmed by 1 base and the J gene end by 1 base; junction bases not matched to a gene: 14. The CDR3 runs 20 residues. Germline V CDR1 and CDR2: LGHNA, YNFKEQ. The CDR3 is CASSQGYGTGSTGSNQPQHF. In DNA, the CDR3 is TGTGCCAGCAGCCAAGGCTACGGGACAGGGAGTACGGGGAGCAATCAGCCCCAGCATTTT.

Worth noting for this clone: Other DNA sequences in this specimen translate into the identical CDR3. The V call is TRBV18, the J call TRBJ1-1; no firm D call. Germline values: CDR1 KGHSH, CDR2 LQKENI. The CDR3 contains 13 residues. Between the trimmed V and J ends, which lost 2 bases and 1 base, there was a span of 5 bases. This CDR3 reads CASSPTGNTEAFF. The CDR3 nucleotides are TGTGCCAGCTCACCAACGGGGAACACTGAAGCTTTCTTT.

This clone has just one count. The rearrangement joins TRBV7-2 to TRBJ1-5, with D possibly matching TRBD1 (6 bases). The CDR3 has 15 residues. The ends were cut back, 2 bases at V and 4 bases at J, with 12 bases in the middle. Germline loops: CDR1 SGHTA, CDR2 FQGNSA. The CDR3 loop reads CASSLLGATNQPQHF. The CDR3 DNA reads TGTGCCAGCAGCTTATTGGGGGCCACTAATCAGCCCCAGCATTTT.

The chain recombines TRBV18 with TRBJ1-6, with D possibly matching TRBD1 (5 bases). Germline V gene data show CDR1 as KGHSH and CDR2 as LQKENI. CDR3 length equals 16 residues. Trimming removed 3 bases at V and 10 bases at J, with 19 bases between. DNA of the CDR3: TGTGCCAGCTCACCGTCCGGAGTCAGGGCCGGATCACCCCTCCACTTT. This translates into CASSPSGVRAGSPLHF.